What follows are 11 T cell receptor beta chains derived from one specimen sequenced in a study of T cell repertoires in cytomegalovirus infection (dated by TCRdb to the late 2010s). The treatment or condition label, read with the paper, signifies: in vitro stimulation with specific CMV peptide epitopes to enrich CMV-specific T cells. Which antigens these TCRs recognize remains unknown. TCRdb shows the sequencer as Illumina HiSeq 1500. Starting from the raw public reads, TCRdb applied fastp trimming at Q25, assembled clones with MiXCR and retained in-frame beta chains. Every CDR3 protein is listed once, alongside the most common genes and DNA of its rows. For this sample there are a few hundred thousand distinct CDR3 sequences; about 25% appear just once. In total, the top ten clones hold about 14% of the sample. Sequencing used cultured PBMCs, obtained from culture after CMV antigen stimulation. The source is a human donor in good health (CMV status not recorded). Some clones in this sample may be carry-over from other donors' samples.

The rearrangement links TRBV19 to TRBJ2-7; 11 bases map to TRBD1. J lost 4 bases, V lost 7 bases, and 6 bases had no gene match. The CDR3 runs 14 residues. Germline CDR1 LNHDA, CDR2 SQIVND (reference sequence). CDR3 loop: CASKNGQGAYEQYF. Here the CDR3 DNA reads TGTGCCAGTAAGAACGGACAGGGGGCGTACGAGCAGTACTTC. Using reference TRBV19 and TRBJ2-7 for the parts outside the CDR3, the full variable domain is DGGITQSPKYLFRKEGQNVTLSCEQNLNHDAMYWYRQDPGQGLRLIYYSQIVNDFQKGDIAEGYSVSREKKESFPLTVTSAQKNPTAFYLCASKNGQGAYEQYFGPGTRLTVT.

DNA of the CDR3: TGCAGTGCTCGAAATGACAGGGAACGCGCAGATACGCAGTATTTT. Translation: CSARNDRERADTQYF. The chain is built from TRBV20-1 and TRBJ2-3; 7 bases are a match to TRBD1. Germline V gene lookup returns CDR1 DFQATT and CDR2 SNEGSKA (reference sequence). The CDR3 has 15 amino acids. Losses at the gene ends were 5 bases for V and 4 bases for J; bases not matched to a gene: 12.

In this sample, this clonotype turned up a few times. V gene TRBV7-2 combines with J gene TRBJ1-5, with D perhaps TRBD1 (6 bases). With 2 bases removed from V and 6 bases from J, the gap between germline ends came to 11 bases. The germline CDR1 and CDR2 sequences are SGHTA and FQGNSA. There are 14 residues in the CDR3. Written as DNA, the CDR3 is TGTGCCAGCAGCTTAAGGGGGGCCGGTCAGCCCCAGCATTTT. Translating it yields CASSLRGAGQPQHF.

The chain couples TRBV5-4 to TRBJ2-3, with TRBD2 matching over 8 bases. With V trimmed by 1 base and J by 5 bases, 6 bases remained unmatched. The CDR3 consists of 15 residues. Germline V gene sequence: CDR1 SGHNT, CDR2 YYREEE (reference sequence). CDR3 amino acids: CASSLSGGPLDTQYF. CDR3 nucleotides: TGTGCCAGCAGCTTGAGCGGGGGCCCGTTAGATACGCAGTATTTT. Combining the CDR3 with reference TRBV5-4 and TRBJ2-3 gives the whole variable domain ETGVTQSPTHLIKTRGQQVTLRCSSQSGHNTVSWYQQALGQGPQFIFQYYREEENGRGNFPPRFSGLQFPNYSSELNVNALELDDSALYLCASSLSGGPLDTQYFGPGTRLTVL.

This clonotype was seen many times. The V call is TRBV7-9, the J call TRBJ2-7, with D uncertain. Per germline, CDR1 SEHNR and CDR2 FQNEAQ (reference sequence). The CDR3 spans 17 residues. V lost 0 bases and J lost 0, with 15 bases in between. CDR3 in amino acids: CASSLATAYSSSYEQYV. CDR3 sequence (DNA): TGTGCCAGCAGCTTAGCTACAGCCTACAGTAGCTCCTACGAGCAGTACGTC.

In its sample, this clonotype was seen a few times. The chain is built from TRBV11-2 and TRBJ1-4; no reliable D call. Trimming pared 1 base from V and 1 base from J, leaving 10 bases between. Germline CDR1 is SGHAT and CDR2 is FQNNGV. This CDR3 comprises 16 residues. The CDR3 coding sequence is TGTGCCAGCAGCTTAGGAAGGATTGGAACTAATGAAAAACTGTTTTTT. Protein sequence: CASSLGRIGTNEKLFF.

This clonotype came up a few times. The CDR3 bases are TGCGCCAGCAGCCTACCAGGGGCAACTATTGATGGCTACACCTTC. This codes for CASSLPGATIDGYTF. This chain connects TRBV4-1 to TRBJ1-2, with a possible D match to TRBD1 (6 bases). With 4 bases removed from V and 6 bases from J, the gap between germline ends came to 18 bases. CDR3 length equals 15 residues. Germline V gene data show CDR1 as MGHRA and CDR2 as YSYEKL.

The rearrangement links TRBV19 to TRBJ2-7, with a weak D call TRBD1 (5 bases). V lost 6 bases and J lost 3, with 18 bases in between. CDR3 size: 15 residues. Germline CDR1 is LNHDA and CDR2 is SQIVND (reference sequence). The CDR3 nucleotides are TGTGCCAGTAGCCCGGCGTGGGGCCAAGGCTACGAGCAGTACTTC. Residues: CASSPAWGQGYEQYF.

The sample holds many counts of this clonotype. The chain links TRBV7-8 to TRBJ2-7, with 7 bases matching TRBD2. Germline V gene data show CDR1 as SGHVS and CDR2 as FQNEAQ. Unmatched junction bases numbered 10, after V lost 2 bases and J lost 0 bases. The CDR3 covers 17 residues. The CDR3 loop reads CASSLTFPSGLSYEQYF. The CDR3 bases are TGTGCCAGCAGCTTAACATTTCCTAGCGGCCTCTCCTACGAGCAGTACTTC.

The rearrangement uses TRBV6-6 and TRBJ2-1, with 14 bases aligning to TRBD2. Per germline, CDR1 MNHNY and CDR2 SVGAGI (reference sequence). The CDR3 is 15 amino acids. The V segment lost 6 bases and the J segment 9 bases; nucleotides outside the gene matches: 7. This CDR3 reads CASRGTSGRSGEQFF. CDR3 DNA sequence: TGTGCCAGCAGAGGGACTAGCGGGAGATCCGGTGAGCAGTTCTTC.

The chain uses TRBV19 and TRBJ1-4; 7 bases map to TRBD1. With 1 base clipped from V and 0 bases from J, the junction kept 2 bases outside the gene matches. The germline V gene has CDR1 LNHDA and CDR2 SQIVND (reference sequence). This CDR3 comprises 16 residues. The CDR3 region is CASSIGQGSTNEKLFF. The CDR3 nucleotides read TGTGCCAGTAGTATAGGACAGGGCTCAACTAATGAAAAACTGTTTTTT.